This TCR beta chain originates from a study of blood T cell repertoires in COVID-19. Study-level background: Italy, Spain and the United States were the sources of the convalescent and acute COVID-19 samples. Sample material is recorded as cDNA or gDNA derived from T cells, B-cell-depleted T cells, or PBMCs.

In the original processing: Reference gene primer amplification yielded estimated nucleated cell counts. Using immunoSEQ multiplex PCR, the repertoire was profiled, and TCRdb retains in-frame clones only, with some absent. The V and J calls and the clone size are those of that table, but D and trimming were determined from the DNA. The repertoire holds 90,000 to 100,000 clones, with roughly 82% as singletons. With 1 base removed from V and 4 bases from J, the gap between germline ends came to 6 bases. Looked up from germline, CDR1 is LGHNA and CDR2 is YNFKEQ. This CDR3 region has 13 residues. This receptor was taken from an older man with active or convalescent COVID-19. Material: peripheral blood. V gene TRBV4-2 combines with J gene TRBJ2-3; D remains unclear. The CDR3 here is CASSQGVSDTQYF. In DNA form, the CDR3 reads TGTGCCAGCAGCCAAGGAGTTTCAGATACGCAGTATTTT.